This paragraph reports one T cell receptor (beta chain). This sample is drawn from a study of blood T cell repertoires in COVID-19. Looked up from germline, CDR1 is SGDLS and CDR2 is YYNGEE. V lost 3 bases to trimming and J lost 5 bases, with 20 bases between them. The CDR3 length is 16 residues. Among Cohort 3 donors, those recovered had two negative PCRs, clearance, or symptom resolution. As handled by the study authors: Reference gene primer amplification gave estimated nucleated cell counts. The data were produced by immunoSEQ multiplex PCR, yet TCRdb's version contains in-frame clones alone and is incomplete. That table furnishes V, J and clone size, whereas the DNA furnished D and trimming. The data contain some 250,000 clones, 85% to 90% of them seen just once; the ten biggest clones take up around 15%.

Material for sequencing was PBMCs or T cells enriched from blood (not recorded which). The TCR was taken from a man aged 18 to 35 who had recovered from COVID-19. The rearrangement joins TRBV9 to TRBJ2-5; possibly TRBD1 for D (5 bases). The CDR3 here is CASSGEQGTVWETQYF. The CDR3, as DNA: TGTGCCAGCAGCGGAGAGCAGGGAACGGTCTGGGAGACCCAGTACTTC.